This T cell receptor beta chain was identified during a study of T cell responses to AZD1222 COVID-19 vaccine. The V gene's germline CDR1 is SGHDN and CDR2 FVKESK. The CDR3 length is 14 residues. Trimming cost V 1 base and J 6 bases, with 10 bases left between them. In regard to this clone: The antigen remains unidentified.

Notes on the study in general: Spike-wide vaccine-associated CD4 TCRs dominated at 160-218 and 743-854.

The table came from immunoSEQ multiplex PCR; TCRdb's copy has only in-frame clones and leaves some out. The table records 80,000 or so clones, around 90% of them present only once. The sample was peripheral blood, taken 28 days after the second AZD1222 dose. The receptor comes from an adult who received the AZD1222 COVID-19 vaccine. The chain couples TRBV14 to TRBJ2-1; no firm D call. In nucleotides, the CDR3 is TGTGCCAGCAGCCAAGCCCTTCATCGCAATGAGCAGTTCTTC. This translates into CASSQALHRNEQFF.